This T cell receptor (beta chain) was sequenced in a study of T cells in Graves' hyperthyroidism and ophthalmopathy. Study conclusions and caveats: Peripheral blood also featured most of the thyroid clonotypes expanded above 0.001.

Researchers took RNA transcripts and amplified the TCR beta CDR3 regions from them. HTBI primers were used for first-round RT-PCR of the TCR CDR3. In TCRdb, the multiplex PCR reads were re-called with MiXCR into one record per CDR3 protein. The sample has 330,000 or so distinct CDR3 sequences, roughly a fifth seen once. There are many counts of this clonotype. Antigen unknown. Each diagnosis was grounded in clinical symptoms, serum thyroxine and TRAb, thyroid ultrasound, and orbital computed tomography. PBMCs were sourced from around 10 ml fresh peripheral blood. V was cut by 6 bases and J by 9 bases, with 13 bases left in between. Germline lookup yields CDR1 MDHEN and CDR2 SYDVKM. The CDR3 runs 12 residues.

The chain links TRBV28 to TRBJ2-3; D possibly corresponds to TRBD1 (7 bases). The receptor's source is a man in his fifties with Graves' ophthalmopathy. Sequencing was done on a sample of blood. The CDR3 nucleotides read TGTGCCAGCAGGCGACAGGGAGGAACGCAGTATTTT. Translated, it gives CASRRQGGTQYF. Full variable domain (rest looked up from reference TRBV28 and TRBJ2-3): DVKVTQSSRYLVKRTGEKVFLECVQDMDHENMFWYRQDPGLGLRLIYFSYDVKMKEKGDIPEGYSVSREKKERFSLILESASTNQTSMYLCASRRQGGTQYFGPGTRLTVL.